One and the same sample provided the 5 T cell receptor beta chains below, sequenced in a study of naive and memory T cell subsets. Points from the study as a whole: Possibly reflecting memory cells re-expressing CD45RA, a few larger clonotypes occurred in naive repertoires, especially CD8.

No antigen has been assigned to these receptors. Both TRBC1 and TRBC2 were covered by a beta constant-region primer of two equimolar oligonucleotides. Ligated cDNA was amplified by four rounds of PCR with nested alpha and beta constant-region primers and SP2. Each CDR3 protein is one row after TCRdb ran MiXCR on the UMI-ligation and nested PCR reads. This table has over 90,000 distinct CDR3 sequences, over 9% appearing once. The sequenced material came from naive CD4+ T cells from blood. All receptors come from a human donor in good health.

This clonotype was seen a few times. CDR3 loop: CASSLYVAGWGNGDTQYF. CDR3 sequence (DNA): TGTGCCAGCAGCTTATATGTCGCAGGCTGGGGAAACGGAGATACGCAGTATTTT. V is TRBV7-2 and J is TRBJ2-3; D unresolved. Between the trimmed V and J ends, which lost 2 bases and 5 bases, there was a span of 23 bases. Per germline, CDR1 SGHTA and CDR2 FQGNSA. CDR3 length: 18 residues.

This clonotype occurred many times. This chain links TRBV24-1 with TRBJ2-6, with D perhaps being TRBD1 or TRBD2 (5 bases each). The CDR3 is 18 residues long. Germline V gene lookup returns CDR1 KGHDR and CDR2 SFDVKD. The V gene lost 4 bases and the J gene lost 0 bases, with 15 bases spanning the gap. The CDR3 nucleotides read TGTGCCACCAGTGAGGCCCCGGGGCTATCCTCTGGGGCCAACGTCCTGACTTTC. The encoded protein is CATSEAPGLSSGANVLTF.

This clonotype appeared a single time. Since a much larger clone is just one base distant, this may be a read error. The CDR3: CSASTSLGETQYF. The CDR3, as DNA: TGCAGTGCGTCAACTAGCCTGGGAGAGACCCAGTACTTC. V gene TRBV20-1 combines with J gene TRBJ2-5; a possible D gene is TRBD2 (6 bases). CDR1 and CDR2 from the germline V gene are DFQATT and SNEGSKA (reference sequence). V was cut by 6 bases and J by 4 bases, with 15 bases left in between. The CDR3 loop spans 13 amino acids.

This clonotype was counted only a few times. The chain has TRBV10-3 and TRBJ2-7; tentatively, D is TRBD1 (6 bases). CDR1 is ENHRY and CDR2 is SYGVKD in the germline V gene. The CDR3 extends over 13 amino acids. The V and J ends lost 3 bases and 8 bases respectively, with 14 bases between them. CDR3 sequence reads: CAISEGTPNQQYF. The CDR3, as DNA: TGTGCCATCAGTGAAGGGACACCTAACCAGCAGTACTTC.

This clonotype has a handful of counts. The rearrangement joins TRBV29-1 to TRBJ1-1, with 8 positions matching TRBD1. V dropped 4 bases and J dropped 5; count of bases not matched to a gene: 6. Germline V gives CDR1 SQVTM, CDR2 ANQGSEA. CDR3 size: 13 residues. The CDR3 protein is CSVAKTGVTEAFF. The DNA of the CDR3 is TGCAGCGTTGCTAAGACAGGGGTGACTGAAGCTTTCTTT.